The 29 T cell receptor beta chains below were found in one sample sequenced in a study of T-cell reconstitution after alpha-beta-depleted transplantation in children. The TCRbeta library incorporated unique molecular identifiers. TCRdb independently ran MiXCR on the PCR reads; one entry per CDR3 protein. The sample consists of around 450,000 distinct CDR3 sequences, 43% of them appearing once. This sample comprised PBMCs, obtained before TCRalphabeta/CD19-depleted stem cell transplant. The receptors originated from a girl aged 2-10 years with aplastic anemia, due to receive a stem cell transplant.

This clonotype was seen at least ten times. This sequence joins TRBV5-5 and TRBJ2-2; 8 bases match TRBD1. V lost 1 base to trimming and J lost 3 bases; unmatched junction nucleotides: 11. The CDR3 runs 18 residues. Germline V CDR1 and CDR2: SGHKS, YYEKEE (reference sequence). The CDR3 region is CASSLRVSGTGYTGELFF. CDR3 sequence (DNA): TGTGCCAGCAGCTTGCGGGTCTCCGGGACAGGCTACACCGGGGAGCTGTTTTTT.

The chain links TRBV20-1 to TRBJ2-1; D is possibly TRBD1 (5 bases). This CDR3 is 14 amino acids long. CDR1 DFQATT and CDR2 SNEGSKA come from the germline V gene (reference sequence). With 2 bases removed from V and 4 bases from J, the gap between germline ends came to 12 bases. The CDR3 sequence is CSARWGGRYNEQFF. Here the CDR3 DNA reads TGCAGTGCTAGATGGGGCGGCCGGTACAATGAGCAGTTCTTC.

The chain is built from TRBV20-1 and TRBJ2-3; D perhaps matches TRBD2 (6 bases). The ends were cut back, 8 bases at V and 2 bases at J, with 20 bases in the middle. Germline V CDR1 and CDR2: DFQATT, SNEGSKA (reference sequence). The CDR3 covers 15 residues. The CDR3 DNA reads TGCAGTTCTCGGGAGACTTCTCACTCCACAGATACGCAGTATTTT. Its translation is CSSRETSHSTDTQYF.

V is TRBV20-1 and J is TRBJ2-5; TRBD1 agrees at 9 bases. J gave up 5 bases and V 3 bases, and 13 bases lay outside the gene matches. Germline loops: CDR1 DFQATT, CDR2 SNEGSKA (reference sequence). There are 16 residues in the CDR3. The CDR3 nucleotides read TGCAGTGCTAGTATGAACCGGGACAGGGCTGGTGAGACCCAGTACTTC. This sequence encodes CSASMNRDRAGETQYF.

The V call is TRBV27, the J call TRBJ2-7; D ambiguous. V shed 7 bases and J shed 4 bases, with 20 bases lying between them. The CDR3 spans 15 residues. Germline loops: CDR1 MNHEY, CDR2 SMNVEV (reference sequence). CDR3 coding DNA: TGTGCCAGCAAGTCCCGCGCTCAGAACGCATACGAGCAGTACTTC. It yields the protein CASKSRAQNAYEQYF.

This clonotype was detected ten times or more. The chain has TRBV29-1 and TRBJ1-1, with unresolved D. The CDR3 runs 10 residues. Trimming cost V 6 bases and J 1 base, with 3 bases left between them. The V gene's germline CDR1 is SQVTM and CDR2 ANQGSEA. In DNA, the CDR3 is TGCAGCGTGAGGAACACTGAAGCTTTCTTT. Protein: CSVRNTEAFF.

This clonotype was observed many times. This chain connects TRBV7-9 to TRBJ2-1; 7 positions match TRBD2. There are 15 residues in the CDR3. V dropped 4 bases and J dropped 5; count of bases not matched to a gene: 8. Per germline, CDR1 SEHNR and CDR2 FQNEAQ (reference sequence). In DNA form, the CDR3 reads TGTGCCAGCAGCTCTCGGACTAGTGTCGACAATGAGCAGTTCTTC. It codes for CASSSRTSVDNEQFF.

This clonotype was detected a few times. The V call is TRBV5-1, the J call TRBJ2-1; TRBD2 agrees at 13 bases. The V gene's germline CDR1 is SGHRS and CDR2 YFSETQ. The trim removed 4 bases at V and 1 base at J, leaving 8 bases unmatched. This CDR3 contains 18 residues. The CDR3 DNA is TGCGCCAGCAGCCCGGAAGGACTAGCGGGAGCTTCCTACAATGAGCAGTTCTTC. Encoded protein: CASSPEGLAGASYNEQFF.

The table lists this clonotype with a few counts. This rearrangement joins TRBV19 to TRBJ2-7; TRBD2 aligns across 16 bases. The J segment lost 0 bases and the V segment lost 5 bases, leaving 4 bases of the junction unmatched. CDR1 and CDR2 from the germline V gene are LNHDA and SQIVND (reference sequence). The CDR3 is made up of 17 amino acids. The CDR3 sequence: CASSPGTSGRASYEQYF. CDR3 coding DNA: TGTGCCAGTAGTCCCGGGACTAGCGGGAGGGCCTCCTACGAGCAGTACTTC.

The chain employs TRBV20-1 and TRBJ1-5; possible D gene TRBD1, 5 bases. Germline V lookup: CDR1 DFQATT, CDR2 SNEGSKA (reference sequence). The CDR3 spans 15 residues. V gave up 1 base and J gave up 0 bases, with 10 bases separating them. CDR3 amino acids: CSARVRGASNQPQHF. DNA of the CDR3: TGCAGTGCTAGAGTAAGAGGGGCTAGCAATCAGCCCCAGCATTTT.

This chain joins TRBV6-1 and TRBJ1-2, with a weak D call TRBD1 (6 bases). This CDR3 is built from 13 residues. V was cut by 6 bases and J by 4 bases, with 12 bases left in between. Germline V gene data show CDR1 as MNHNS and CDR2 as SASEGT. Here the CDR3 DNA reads TGTGCCAGCAGAGCAGCAGGGGTCTATGGCTACACCTTC. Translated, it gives CASRAAGVYGYTF.

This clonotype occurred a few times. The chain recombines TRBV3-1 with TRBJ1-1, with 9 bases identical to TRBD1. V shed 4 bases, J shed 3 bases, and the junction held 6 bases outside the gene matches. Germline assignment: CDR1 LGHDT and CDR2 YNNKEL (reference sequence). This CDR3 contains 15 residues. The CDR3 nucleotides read TGTGCCAGCAGCCGAAGAGGGACAGGGCACACTGAAGCTTTCTTT. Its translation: CASSRRGTGHTEAFF. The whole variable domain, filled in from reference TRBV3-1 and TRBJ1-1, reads DTAVSQTPKYLVTQMGNDKSIKCEQNLGHDTMYWYKQDSKKFLKIMFSYNNKELIINETVPNRFSPKSPDKAHLNLHINSLELGDSAVYFCASSRRGTGHTEAFFGQGTRLTVV.

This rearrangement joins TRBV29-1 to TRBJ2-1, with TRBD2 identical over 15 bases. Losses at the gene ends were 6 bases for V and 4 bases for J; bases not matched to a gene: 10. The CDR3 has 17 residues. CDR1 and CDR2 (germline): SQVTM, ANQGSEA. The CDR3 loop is CSVSGTSGRTPYNEQFF. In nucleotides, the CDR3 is TGCAGCGTGTCCGGGACTAGCGGGAGGACACCATACAATGAGCAGTTCTTC.

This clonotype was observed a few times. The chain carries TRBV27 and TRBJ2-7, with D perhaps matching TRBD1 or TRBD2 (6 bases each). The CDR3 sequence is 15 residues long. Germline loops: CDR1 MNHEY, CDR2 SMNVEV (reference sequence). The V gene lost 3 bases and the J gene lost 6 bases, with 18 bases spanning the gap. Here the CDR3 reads CASSFKQGGIGEQYF. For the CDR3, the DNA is TGTGCCAGCAGTTTCAAACAGGGCGGGATTGGCGAGCAGTACTTC.

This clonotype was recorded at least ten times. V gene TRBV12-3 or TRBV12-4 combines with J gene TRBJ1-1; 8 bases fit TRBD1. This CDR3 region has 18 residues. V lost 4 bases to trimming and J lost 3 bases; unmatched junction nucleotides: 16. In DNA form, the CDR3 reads TGTGCCAGCAGTTCCCTTTTACGACAGGGGAAAGGGTACACTGAAGCTTTCTTT. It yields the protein CASSSLLRQGKGYTEAFF.

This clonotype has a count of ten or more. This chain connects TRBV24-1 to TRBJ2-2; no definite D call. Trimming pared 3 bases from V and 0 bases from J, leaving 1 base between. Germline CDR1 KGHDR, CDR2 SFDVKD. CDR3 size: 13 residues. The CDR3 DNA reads TGTGCCACCAGTGATCCGAACACCGGGGAGCTGTTTTTT. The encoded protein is CATSDPNTGELFF.

The CDR3 region has the DNA TGTGCCAGCAGCCCGAGGGGGGCGGGCGGGACTAGTGGCCAAGAGACCCAGTACTTC. Protein: CASSPRGAGGTSGQETQYF. The V call is TRBV7-3, the J call TRBJ2-5; 8 bases match TRBD2. Germline assignment: CDR1 SGHTA and CDR2 FQGTGA. Trimming cost V 5 bases and J 1 base; bases outside gene matches: 18. The CDR3 contains 19 residues.

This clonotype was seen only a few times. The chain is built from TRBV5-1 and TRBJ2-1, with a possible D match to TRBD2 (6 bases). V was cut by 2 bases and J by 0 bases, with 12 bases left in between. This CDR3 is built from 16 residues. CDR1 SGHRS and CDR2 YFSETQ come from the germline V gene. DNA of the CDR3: TGCGCCAGCAGCTTACGGGAGCCCCCCTCCTACAATGAGCAGTTCTTC. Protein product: CASSLREPPSYNEQFF.

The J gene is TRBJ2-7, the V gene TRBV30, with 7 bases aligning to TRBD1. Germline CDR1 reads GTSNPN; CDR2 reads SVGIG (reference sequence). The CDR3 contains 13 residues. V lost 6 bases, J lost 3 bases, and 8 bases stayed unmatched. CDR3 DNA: TGTGCCTGTAGACAGGGAACGGGCTACGAGCAGTACTTC. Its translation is CACRQGTGYEQYF.

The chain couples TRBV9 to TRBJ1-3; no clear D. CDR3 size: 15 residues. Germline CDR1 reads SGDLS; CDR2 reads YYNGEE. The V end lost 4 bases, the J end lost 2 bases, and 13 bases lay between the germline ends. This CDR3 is CASSRGVTPGNTIYF. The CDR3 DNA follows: TGTGCCAGCAGCCGTGGGGTTACGCCTGGAAACACCATATATTTT.

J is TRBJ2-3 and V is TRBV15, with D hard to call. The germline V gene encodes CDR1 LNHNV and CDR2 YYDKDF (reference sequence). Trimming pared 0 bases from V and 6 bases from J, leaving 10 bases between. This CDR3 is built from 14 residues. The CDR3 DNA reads TGTGCCACCAGCAGAGAACCCCCATCGGATACGCAGTATTTT. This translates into CATSREPPSDTQYF. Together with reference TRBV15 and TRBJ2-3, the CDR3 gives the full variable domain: DAMVIQNPRYQVTQFGKPVTLSCSQTLNHNVMYWYQQKSSQAPKLLFHYYDKDFNNEADTPDNFQSRRPNTSFCFLDIRSPGLGDTAMYLCATSREPPSDTQYFGPGTRLTVL.

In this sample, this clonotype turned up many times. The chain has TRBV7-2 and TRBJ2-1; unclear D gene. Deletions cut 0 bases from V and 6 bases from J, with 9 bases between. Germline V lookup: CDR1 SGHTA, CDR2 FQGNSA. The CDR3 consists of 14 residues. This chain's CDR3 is CASSLASRINEQFF. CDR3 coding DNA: TGTGCCAGCAGCTTAGCGTCCAGAATCAATGAGCAGTTCTTC.

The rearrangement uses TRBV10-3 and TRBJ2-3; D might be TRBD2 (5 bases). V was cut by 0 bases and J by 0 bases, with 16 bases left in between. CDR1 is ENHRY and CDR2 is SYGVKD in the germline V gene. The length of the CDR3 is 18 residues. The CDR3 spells CAISESKRTGFSTDTQYF. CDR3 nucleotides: TGTGCCATCAGTGAGTCGAAGCGTACGGGATTTAGCACAGATACGCAGTATTTT.

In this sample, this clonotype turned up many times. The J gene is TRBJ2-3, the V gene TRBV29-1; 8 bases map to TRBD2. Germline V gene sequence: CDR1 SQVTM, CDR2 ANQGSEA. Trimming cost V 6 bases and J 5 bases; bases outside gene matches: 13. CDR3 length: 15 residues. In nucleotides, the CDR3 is TGCAGCGTCCTCCGAACGGGAGGGCGAAGAGATACGCAGTATTTT. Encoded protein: CSVLRTGGRRDTQYF.

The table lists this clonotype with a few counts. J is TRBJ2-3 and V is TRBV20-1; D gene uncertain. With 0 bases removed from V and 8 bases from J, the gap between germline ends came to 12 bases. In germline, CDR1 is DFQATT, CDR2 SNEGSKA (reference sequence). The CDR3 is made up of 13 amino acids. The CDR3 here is CSARDVYLATQYF. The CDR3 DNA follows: TGCAGTGCTAGAGATGTCTACCTCGCTACGCAGTATTTT.

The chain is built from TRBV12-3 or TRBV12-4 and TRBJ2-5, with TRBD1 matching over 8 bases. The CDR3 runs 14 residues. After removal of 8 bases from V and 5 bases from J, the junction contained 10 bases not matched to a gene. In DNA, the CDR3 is TGTGCCAGCTCCACTTACAGGGGGGAGGAGACCCAGTACTTC. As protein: CASSTYRGEETQYF.

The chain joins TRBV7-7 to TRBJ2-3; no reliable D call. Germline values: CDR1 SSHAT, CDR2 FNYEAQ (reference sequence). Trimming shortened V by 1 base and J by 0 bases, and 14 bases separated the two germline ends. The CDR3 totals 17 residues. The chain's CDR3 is CASSLERGRRSTDTQYF. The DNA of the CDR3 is TGTGCCAGCAGCTTAGAGAGAGGACGGCGAAGCACAGATACGCAGTATTTT.

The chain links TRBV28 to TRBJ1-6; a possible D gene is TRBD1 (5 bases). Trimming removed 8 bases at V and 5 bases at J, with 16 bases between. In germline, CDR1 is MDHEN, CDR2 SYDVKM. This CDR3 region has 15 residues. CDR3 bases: TGTGCCAGCGGACCGGGACGGCTGAATAATTCACCCCTCCACTTT. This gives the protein CASGPGRLNNSPLHF.

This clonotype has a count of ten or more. CDR3 residues: CASSLLPGIGFEQYF. For the CDR3, the DNA is TGTGCCAGCAGTTTACTCCCCGGGATCGGGTTCGAGCAGTACTTC. The V gene is TRBV27, the J gene TRBJ2-7; TRBD2 is a possible D gene (5 bases). V dropped 2 bases and J dropped 6 bases, with 17 bases sitting between them. CDR1 and CDR2 from the germline V gene are MNHEY and SMNVEV (reference sequence). This CDR3 comprises 15 residues.